These 13 T cell receptor beta chains came from one sample sequenced in a study of CD8 T cells in ankylosing spondylitis. Overall study results and limits: For ankylosing spondylitis blood, a TCR beta motif of several highly homologous variants appeared characteristic.

TCRdb re-called the 5' RACE reads through MiXCR, storing one row per CDR3 protein. The sample records 700,000 to 850,000 distinct CDR3 sequences, 12% being singletons. These TCRs' antigens remain unknown. Sequencing was carried out using blood, either unsorted or a sorted T cell fraction (not recorded which). These receptor sequences come from a male donor with ankylosing spondylitis.

Ten or more counts support this clonotype. The chain combines TRBV7-9 with TRBJ1-2; D is undetermined. Germline lookup yields CDR1 SEHNR and CDR2 FQNEAQ (reference sequence). V was shortened by 11 bases and J by 3 bases, with 13 bases between the two germline ends. CDR3 length: 12 amino acids. In DNA, the CDR3 is TGTGCCTTAGGGCGCCGGGACTATGGCTACACCTTC. Protein product: CALGRRDYGYTF.

The table lists this clonotype with a few counts. The chain uses TRBV10-2 and TRBJ1-5; TRBD1 might be the D (5 bases). Trimming left V 4 bases short and J 6 bases short, with 16 bases between. The CDR3 runs 15 residues. Germline CDR1 and CDR2: WSHSY and SAAADI. The CDR3 region has the DNA TGCGCCAGCAGTGTCTGGGGGTCTGTTAGTCAGCCCCAGCATTTT. Amino acid sequence: CASSVWGSVSQPQHF.

This clonotype was counted at least ten times. The chain couples TRBV20-1 to TRBJ1-1; unclear D gene. Deletions cut 5 bases from V and 0 bases from J, with 7 bases between. The CDR3 runs to 12 residues. Per the germline V gene, CDR1 is DFQATT and CDR2 is SNEGSKA (reference sequence). The CDR3 region is CSALLMNTEAFF. As DNA, the CDR3 is TGCAGTGCTTTACTCATGAACACTGAAGCTTTCTTT.

This clonotype was seen at least ten times. The chain carries TRBV6-5 and TRBJ1-2, with TRBD1 matching 7 bases. CDR3 length equals 12 residues. Trimming at V came to 7 bases and at J to 4 bases, leaving 3 bases not matched to a gene. Germline-derived CDR1 and CDR2 are MNHEY and SVGAGI. CDR3 DNA: TGTGCCAGCACTGACAGGGTCTATGGCTACACCTTC. Amino acid sequence: CASTDRVYGYTF.

Comments on this clonotype: A junction boundary mismatches the germline segment, possibly from a read error. The rearrangement uses TRBV7-8 and TRBJ1-1; tentatively, D is TRBD1 (6 bases). The germline V gene has CDR1 SGHVS and CDR2 FQNEAQ. The CDR3 runs 13 residues. The CDR3 region has the DNA TGTGCCTGCAGCGCCGAGGGGGGGCCTGAAGCTTTCTTT. This codes for CACSAEGGPEAFF. The variable domain in full, completed from reference TRBV7-8 and TRBJ1-1, reads GAGVSQSPRYKVAKRGQDVALRCDPISGHVSLFWYQQALGQGPEFLTYFQNEAQLDKSGLPSDRFFAERPEGSVSTLKIQRTQQEDSAVYLCACSAEGGPEAFFGQGTRLTVV.

On this clonotype itself: One end of the junction does not line up with germline, which may come from a read error. The chain links TRBV15 to TRBJ1-1; a weak D match, TRBD1 (6 bases). Per germline, CDR1 LNHNV and CDR2 YYDKDF (reference sequence). CDR3 length: 14 amino acids. This CDR3 is CATSRVTGNPEAFF. CDR3 in DNA: TGTGCCACCAGCAGAGTTACAGGGAACCCTGAAGCTTTCTTT.

The V call is TRBV2, the J call TRBJ2-1; TRBD2 might be the D (7 bases). The CDR3 length is 18 residues. CDR1 and CDR2 from the germline V gene are SNHLY and FYNNEI. The V and J ends lost 0 bases and 4 bases respectively, with 19 bases between them. Here the CDR3 DNA reads TGTGCCAGCAGTGAAGCCCACGGGGGGCGGCGACCTTACAATGAGCAGTTCTTC. It specifies CASSEAHGGRRPYNEQFF.

The rearrangement links TRBV6-1 to TRBJ1-1, with a possible D match to TRBD1 (5 bases). The germline V gene encodes CDR1 MNHNS and CDR2 SASEGT. V lost 5 bases and J lost 5, with 24 bases in between. The CDR3 is 17 residues long. The CDR3 DNA is TGTGCCAGCAGTCTCCGGGACTGGGAAAACTTGGGGACTGAAGCTTTCTTT. This codes for CASSLRDWENLGTEAFF.

This clonotype occurred many times. The chain is built from TRBV6-2 or TRBV6-3 and TRBJ2-1, with 10 bases that match TRBD2. V trimming: 2 bases; J trimming: 12 bases; junction bases outside the gene matches: 4. The V gene's germline CDR1 is MNHEY and CDR2 SVGEGT. The CDR3 runs to 13 residues. The CDR3 region is CASSYGTSAAQFF. The CDR3 DNA is TGTGCCAGCAGTTACGGGACTAGCGCCGCGCAGTTCTTC.

This clonotype was counted ten times or more. V is TRBV9 and J is TRBJ1-2; D ambiguous. V was pared by 0 bases and J by 5 bases, with 11 bases between. The germline V gene encodes CDR1 SGDLS and CDR2 YYNGEE. CDR3 length equals 14 residues. CDR3 loop: CASSVGGRGYGYTF. The DNA of the CDR3 is TGTGCCAGCAGCGTAGGTGGGAGAGGGTATGGCTACACCTTC.

This clonotype was recorded many times. This chain joins TRBV20-1 and TRBJ2-5; D is ambiguous. The V gene lost 5 bases and the J gene lost 4 bases, with 17 bases spanning the gap. In germline, CDR1 is DFQATT, CDR2 SNEGSKA (reference sequence). The CDR3 extends over 14 amino acids. The CDR3 region is CSAGTPRVRETQYF. The DNA of the CDR3 is TGCAGTGCTGGAACCCCGAGAGTACGAGAGACCCAGTACTTC.

The rearrangement uses TRBV6-1 and TRBJ2-5, with D unclear. V was clipped by 7 bases and J by 2 bases, with 11 bases between them. Germline assignment: CDR1 MNHNS and CDR2 SASEGT. The CDR3 is made up of 13 amino acids. CDR3 in amino acids: CASTAQLQETQYF. The CDR3, as DNA: TGTGCCAGCACGGCACAGCTACAAGAGACCCAGTACTTC.

In this sample, this clonotype turned up many times. The rearrangement links TRBV20-1 to TRBJ1-5; unclear D gene. Germline V gene sequence: CDR1 DFQATT, CDR2 SNEGSKA (reference sequence). CDR3 length: 14 amino acids. Trimming left V 1 base short and J 4 bases short, with 11 bases between. DNA of the CDR3: TGCAGTGCTAGAGTCATCGATGGGAATCAGCCCCAGCATTTT. Its translation: CSARVIDGNQPQHF.